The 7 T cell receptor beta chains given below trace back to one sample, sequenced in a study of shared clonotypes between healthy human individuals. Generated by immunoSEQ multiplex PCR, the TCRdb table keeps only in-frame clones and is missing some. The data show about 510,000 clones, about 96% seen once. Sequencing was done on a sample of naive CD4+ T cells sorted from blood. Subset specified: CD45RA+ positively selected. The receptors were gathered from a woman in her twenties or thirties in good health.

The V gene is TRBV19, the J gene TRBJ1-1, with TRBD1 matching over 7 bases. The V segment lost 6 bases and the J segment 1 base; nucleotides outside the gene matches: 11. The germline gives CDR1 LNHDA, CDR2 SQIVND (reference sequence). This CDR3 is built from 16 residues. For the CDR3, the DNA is TGTGCCAGTAGCAAGGGAACAGGGGCCAAGAACACTGAAGCTTTCTTT. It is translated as CASSKGTGAKNTEAFF.

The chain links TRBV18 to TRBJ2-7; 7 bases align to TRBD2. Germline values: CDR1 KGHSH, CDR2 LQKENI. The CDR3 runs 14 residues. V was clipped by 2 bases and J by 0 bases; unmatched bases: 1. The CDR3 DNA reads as TGTGCCAGCTCACCAAGCGGGAACTCCTACGAGCAGTACTTC. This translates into CASSPSGNSYEQYF.

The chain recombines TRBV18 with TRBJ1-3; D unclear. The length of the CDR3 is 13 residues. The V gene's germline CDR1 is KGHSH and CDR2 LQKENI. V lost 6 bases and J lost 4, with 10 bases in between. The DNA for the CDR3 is TGTGCCAGCTCCTCAGTCCAAGGAAACACCATATATTTT. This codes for CASSSVQGNTIYF.

CDR3 in DNA: TGTGCCAGCAGTTTATTAGACGGTTATAGCAATCAGCCCCAGCATTTT. Translating gives CASSLLDGYSNQPQHF. V gene TRBV28 combines with J gene TRBJ1-5, with D unclear. Germline-derived CDR1 and CDR2 are MDHEN and SYDVKM. V was cut by 1 base and J by 0 bases, with 10 bases left in between. This CDR3 region has 16 residues. The complete variable domain, with remaining parts taken from reference TRBV28 and TRBJ1-5, reads DVKVTQSSRYLVKRTGEKVFLECVQDMDHENMFWYRQDPGLGLRLIYFSYDVKMKEKGDIPEGYSVSREKKERFSLILESASTNQTSMYLCASSLLDGYSNQPQHFGDGTRLSIL.

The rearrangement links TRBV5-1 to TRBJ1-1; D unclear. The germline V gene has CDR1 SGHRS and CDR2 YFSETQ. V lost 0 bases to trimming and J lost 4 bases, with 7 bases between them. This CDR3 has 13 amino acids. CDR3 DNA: TGCGCCAGCAGCTTGGATGGAATCACTGAAGCTTTCTTT. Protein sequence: CASSLDGITEAFF.

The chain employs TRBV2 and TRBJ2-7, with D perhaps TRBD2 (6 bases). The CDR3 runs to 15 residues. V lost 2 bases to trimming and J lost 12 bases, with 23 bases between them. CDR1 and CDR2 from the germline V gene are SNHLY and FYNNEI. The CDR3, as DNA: TGTGCCAGCAGTGAAATGCGGGACGAATCCCTATCGCGGTACTTC. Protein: CASSEMRDESLSRYF.

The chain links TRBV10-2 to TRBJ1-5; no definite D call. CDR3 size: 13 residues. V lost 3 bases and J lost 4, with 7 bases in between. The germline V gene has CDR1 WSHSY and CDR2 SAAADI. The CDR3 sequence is CASSDSQNQPQHF. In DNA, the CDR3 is TGCGCCAGCAGTGACAGCCAAAATCAGCCCCAGCATTTT.